This T cell receptor (beta chain) was captured by sequencing in a study of identical twins. This clonotype was seen ten or more times. Antigen: not known. TCRdb independently ran MiXCR on the 5' RACE reads; one entry per CDR3 protein. The data hold some 500,000 distinct CDR3 sequences, with over 11% observed a single time. V lost 6 bases, J lost 8 bases, and 11 bases lay in between. The CDR3 is made up of 12 amino acids. Notes on the study in general: Cord blood beta clonotypes that were abundant carried fewer insertions, and memory repertoires showed no such trend.

This sample also appeared in a second study, on yellow fever vaccine responses in identical twins. That work states: In identical twins, vaccine T cell responses appeared partly shared and partly individual.

This receptor was taken from a woman younger than 30 in good health. The V and J genes are TRBV12-3 or TRBV12-4 and TRBJ2-1; D remains unclear. Sequencing was carried out using CD4+ T cells sorted from blood. The CDR3 coding sequence is TGTGCCAGCAGCTTGGGTCGGGATGAGCAGTTCTTC. Translated, it gives CASSLGRDEQFF.